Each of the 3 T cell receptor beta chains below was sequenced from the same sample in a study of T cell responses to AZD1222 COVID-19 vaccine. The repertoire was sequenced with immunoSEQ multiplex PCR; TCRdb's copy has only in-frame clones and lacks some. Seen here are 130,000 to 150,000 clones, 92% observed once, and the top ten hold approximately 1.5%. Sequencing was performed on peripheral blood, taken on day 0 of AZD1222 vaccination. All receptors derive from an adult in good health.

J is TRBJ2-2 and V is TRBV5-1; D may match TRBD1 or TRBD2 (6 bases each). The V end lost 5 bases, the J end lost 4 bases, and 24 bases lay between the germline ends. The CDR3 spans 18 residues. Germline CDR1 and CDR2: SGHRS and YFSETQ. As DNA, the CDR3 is TGCGCCAGCAGACTCGGGAGCTTGGCAGGGGCTAGCACCGGGGAGCTGTTTTTT. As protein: CASRLGSLAGASTGELFF. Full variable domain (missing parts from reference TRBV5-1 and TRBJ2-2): KAGVTQTPRYLIKTRGQQVTLSCSPISGHRSVSWYQQTPGQGLQFLFEYFSETQRNKGNFPGRFSGRQFSNSRSEMNVSTLELGDSALYLCASRLGSLAGASTGELFFGEGSRLTVL.

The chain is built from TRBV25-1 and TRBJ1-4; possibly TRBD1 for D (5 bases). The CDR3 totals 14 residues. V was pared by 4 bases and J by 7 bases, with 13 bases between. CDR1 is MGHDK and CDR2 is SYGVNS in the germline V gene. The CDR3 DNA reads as TGTGCCAGCAGTGCGGGTCAGGGAGGTGAAAAACTGTTTTTT. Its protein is CASSAGQGGEKLFF.

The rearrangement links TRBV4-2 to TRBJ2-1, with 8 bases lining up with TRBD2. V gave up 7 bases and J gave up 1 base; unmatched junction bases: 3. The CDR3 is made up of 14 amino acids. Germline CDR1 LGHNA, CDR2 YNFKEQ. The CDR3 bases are TGTGCCAGCAAGCGGGAGTCGTCCTACAATGAGCAGTTCTTC. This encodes CASKRESSYNEQFF.